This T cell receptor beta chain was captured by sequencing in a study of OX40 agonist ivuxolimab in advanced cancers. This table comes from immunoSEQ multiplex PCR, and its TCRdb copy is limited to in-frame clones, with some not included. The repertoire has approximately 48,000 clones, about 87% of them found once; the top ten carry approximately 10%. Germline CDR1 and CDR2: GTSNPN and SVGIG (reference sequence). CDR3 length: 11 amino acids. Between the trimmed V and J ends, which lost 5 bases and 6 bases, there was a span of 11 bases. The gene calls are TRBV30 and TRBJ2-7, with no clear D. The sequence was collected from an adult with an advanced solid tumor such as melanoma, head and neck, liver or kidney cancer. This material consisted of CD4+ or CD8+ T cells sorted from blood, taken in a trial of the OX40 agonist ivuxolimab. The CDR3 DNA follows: TGTGCCTGGTGTAGAGATATCGAGCAGTACTTC. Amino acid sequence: CAWCRDIEQYF.